The next 7 T cell receptor beta chains were all read from a single sample in a study of T cells in localized non-small cell lung cancer. The protocol was immunoSEQ multiplex PCR, while the TCRdb copy is restricted to in-frame clones and leaves out a portion. Here the sample spans 1,200 to 1,500 clones, approximately 16% being singletons. The sequences come from normal lung tissue next to the tumor, collected before any cancer treatment. The source of these receptors is a female donor older than 55 with stage II lung adenocarcinoma.

The chain employs TRBV5-1 and TRBJ2-1, with 12 bases aligning to TRBD2. Germline lookup yields CDR1 SGHRS and CDR2 YFSETQ. The trim removed 1 base at V and 5 bases at J, leaving 4 bases unmatched. CDR3 length: 16 amino acids. The CDR3 DNA is TGCGCCAGCAGCTTGAACCTAGCGGGAGGGAACAATGAGCAGTTCTTC. It translates to CASSLNLAGGNNEQFF.

This clone has more than one count but fewer than ten. The CDR3 loop is CASSQDRNNEQFF. In nucleotides, the CDR3 is TGTGCCAGCAGTCAGGACAGAAACAATGAGCAGTTCTTC. The V gene is TRBV9, the J gene TRBJ2-1, with D possibly matching TRBD1 (6 bases). Trimming pared 5 bases from V and 5 bases from J, leaving 11 bases between. The CDR3 spans 13 residues. Germline V gene lookup returns CDR1 SGDLS and CDR2 YYNGEE.

This clone rates as medium-sized (0.01 to 0.1%). The chain recombines TRBV4-1 with TRBJ2-4; TRBD1 is a possible D gene (6 bases). The CDR3 contains 15 residues. Germline V gene data show CDR1 as MGHRA and CDR2 as YSYEKL. V gave up 3 bases and J gave up 5 bases, with 14 bases separating them. CDR3 sequence: CASSHQTGDQNIQYF. In nucleotides, the CDR3 is TGCGCCAGCAGCCATCAGACAGGAGACCAAAACATTCAGTACTTC.

The rearrangement uses TRBV28 and TRBJ2-2; D gene unclear. V lost 5 bases, J lost 7 bases, and 14 bases lay in between. This CDR3 spans 14 amino acids. The germline CDR1 and CDR2 sequences are MDHEN and SYDVKM. The CDR3 is CASSPRTVGGELFF. The CDR3 DNA is TGTGCCAGCAGTCCTCGGACCGTCGGCGGGGAGCTGTTTTTT.

The gene calls are TRBV28 and TRBJ2-2, with 14 bases aligning to TRBD2. The CDR3 sequence is 18 residues long. The germline V gene encodes CDR1 MDHEN and CDR2 SYDVKM. V dropped 4 bases and J dropped 0; count of bases not matched to a gene: 4. The CDR3 region is CASSSRTSGRPNTGELFF. The DNA of the CDR3 is TGTGCCAGCAGTTCAAGGACTAGCGGGAGGCCGAACACCGGGGAGCTGTTTTTT. Based on the CDR3 plus reference TRBV28 and TRBJ2-2, the full variable domain is DVKVTQSSRYLVKRTGEKVFLECVQDMDHENMFWYRQDPGLGLRLIYFSYDVKMKEKGDIPEGYSVSREKKERFSLILESASTNQTSMYLCASSSRTSGRPNTGELFFGEGSRLTVL.

By share, this clone ranks as medium-sized (0.01 to 0.1%). The chain has TRBV6-8 and TRBJ2-2; 7 nucleotides agree with TRBD2. CDR3 size: 17 residues. CDR1 and CDR2 (germline): MNHGY, SAAAGT. J gave up 1 base and V 2 bases, and 7 bases lay outside the gene matches. CDR3 bases: TGTGCCAGCAGTTACGGGGGGGACCTGCTGAACACCGGGGAGCTGTTTTTT. It codes for CASSYGGDLLNTGELFF.

This clone was counted a few times. V is TRBV6-8 and J is TRBJ2-7; 8 bases line up with TRBD2. J was trimmed by 2 bases and V by 7 bases; bases with no gene match: 10. CDR3 length equals 15 residues. Per germline, CDR1 MNHGY and CDR2 SAAAGT. The DNA of the CDR3 is TGTGCCAGCATCAGGGCGGGGGGCTCTACCTACGAGCAGTACTTC. Protein product: CASIRAGGSTYEQYF.